The 5 T cell receptor beta chains below were found in one sample sequenced in a study of response to subunit inactivated influenza vaccine. TCRdb passed the RT-PCR reads through MiXCR, listing each CDR3 protein once. The sample includes a few hundred thousand distinct CDR3 sequences, 7.2% of them seen just once. The input for sequencing was PBMCs from blood, taken less than 25 months after vaccination. The source of these receptors is a man between 50 and 69 years old who received an inactivated influenza vaccine.

This clonotype showed up just a few times. The rearrangement joins TRBV20-1 to TRBJ1-2; maybe TRBD1 (5 bases). V was pared by 0 bases and J by 0 bases, with 14 bases between. CDR1 and CDR2 from the germline V gene are DFQATT and SNEGSKA (reference sequence). This CDR3 has 16 residues. For the CDR3, the DNA is TGCAGTGCTAGAGATGCGCGGGGGATCGCTAACTATGGCTACACCTTC. Its translation: CSARDARGIANYGYTF.

This clonotype was seen more than once but under ten times. The V gene is TRBV14, the J gene TRBJ2-7; D is perhaps TRBD2 (6 bases). The V end lost 4 bases, the J end lost 1 base, and 11 bases lay between the germline ends. The germline V gene encodes CDR1 SGHDN and CDR2 FVKESK. The CDR3 is 14 amino acids. The CDR3 sequence: CASSLHRGSYEQYF. CDR3 DNA sequence: TGTGCCAGCAGCCTCCACCGGGGGTCCTACGAGCAGTACTTC.

This clonotype came up a few times. V usage is TRBV28 and J usage is TRBJ2-3; D call uncertain. The germline gives CDR1 MDHEN, CDR2 SYDVKM. The CDR3 runs 13 residues. With 2 bases removed from V and 6 bases from J, the gap between germline ends came to 9 bases. CDR3 residues: CASSLPRVDTQYF. The CDR3 coding sequence is TGTGCCAGCAGTTTACCCCGAGTGGATACGCAGTATTTT.

The genes are TRBV27 and TRBJ1-2; D not certain. The germline V gene encodes CDR1 MNHEY and CDR2 SMNVEV (reference sequence). Trimming took 0 bases from V and 2 from J, leaving 10 bases between them. This CDR3 has 15 amino acids. In DNA form, the CDR3 reads TGTGCCAGCAGTTTATCTTTAAGGAAAAACTATGGCTACACCTTC. As protein: CASSLSLRKNYGYTF.

CDR3 DNA: TGCAGTGCTAGAGATTTAGCCTCCGGGAACATTCAGTACTTC. Translation gives CSARDLASGNIQYF. The chain joins TRBV20-1 to TRBJ2-4; D ambiguous. Germline V gives CDR1 DFQATT, CDR2 SNEGSKA (reference sequence). The CDR3 consists of 14 residues. V lost 0 bases to trimming and J lost 7 bases, with 13 bases between them.